This paragraph reports one T cell receptor (beta chain). There is no known antigen for this receptor. Base quality data are lacking; no much larger clone is found one base away. These data come from a study of technical replicates of blood from a handful of donors (dated by TCRdb to about 2017). The library was prepared using the immunoSEQ multiplex PCR assay. In its TCRdb copy, this immuneACCESS table keeps in-frame sequences only and misses some clones. Where compared with another copy, unresolved V genes explain less than half of these, and the others have no known cause. The sample table records roughly 100,000 clones; under 97% of these occur just once. The ten largest clones add up to around 0.22% of the sample. Including the terminal cysteine and phenylalanine, the CDR3 comprises 16 residues. Only CDR3 DNA remains: 48 bases, in frame from the first base. CDR1 and CDR2 (PRHDT, FYEKMQ) derive from the germline V gene (reference sequence). V is shortened by 5 bases, J by 5 bases, and the region joining them spans 21 bases.

This chain is built from TRBV13 and TRBJ1-2; D gene: possibly TRBD1, on 5 matching bases. This TCR came from a human donor in good health. Sequenced: T cells isolated from PBMCs. The nucleotide sequence reads TGTGCCAGCAGCGACAAAAGCGCAGGGTCTATGTATGGCTACACCTTC. It translates as CASSDKSAGSMYGYTF.